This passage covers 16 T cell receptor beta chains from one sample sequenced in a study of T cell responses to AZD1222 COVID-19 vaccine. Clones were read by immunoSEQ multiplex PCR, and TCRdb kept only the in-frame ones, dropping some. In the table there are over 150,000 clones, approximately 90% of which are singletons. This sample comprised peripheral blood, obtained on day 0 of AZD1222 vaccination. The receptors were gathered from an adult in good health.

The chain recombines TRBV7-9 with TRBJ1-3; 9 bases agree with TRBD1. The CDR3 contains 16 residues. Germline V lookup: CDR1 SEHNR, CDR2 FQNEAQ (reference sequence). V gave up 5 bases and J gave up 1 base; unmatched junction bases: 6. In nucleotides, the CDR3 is TGTGCCAGCAGCGCTCCCGGGACAGGGTCTGGAAACACCATATATTTT. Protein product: CASSAPGTGSGNTIYF.

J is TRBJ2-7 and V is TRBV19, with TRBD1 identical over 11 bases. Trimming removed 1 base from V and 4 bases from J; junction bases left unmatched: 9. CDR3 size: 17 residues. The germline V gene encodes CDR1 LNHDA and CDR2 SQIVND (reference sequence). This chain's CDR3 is CASSIGSGQGAQYEQYF. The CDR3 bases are TGTGCCAGTAGTATAGGGTCCGGACAGGGGGCCCAATACGAGCAGTACTTC.

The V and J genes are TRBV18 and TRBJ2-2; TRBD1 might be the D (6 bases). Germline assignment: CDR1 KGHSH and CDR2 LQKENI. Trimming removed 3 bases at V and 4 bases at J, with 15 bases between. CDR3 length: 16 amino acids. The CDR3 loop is CASSPAYRAGTGELFF. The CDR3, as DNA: TGTGCCAGCTCACCCGCTTACAGGGCTGGCACCGGGGAGCTGTTTTTT.

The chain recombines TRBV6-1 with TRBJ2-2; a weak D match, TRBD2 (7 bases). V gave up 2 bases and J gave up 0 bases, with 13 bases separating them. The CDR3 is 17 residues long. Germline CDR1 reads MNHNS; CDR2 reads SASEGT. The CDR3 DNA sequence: TGTGCCAGCAGTGAAAAGAGCGGGACACCGAACACCGGGGAGCTGTTTTTT. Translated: CASSEKSGTPNTGELFF.

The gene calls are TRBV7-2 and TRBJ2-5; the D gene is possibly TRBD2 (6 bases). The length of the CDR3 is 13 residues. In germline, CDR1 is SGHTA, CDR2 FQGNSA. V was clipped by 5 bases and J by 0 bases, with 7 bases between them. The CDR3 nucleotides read TGTGCCAGCAGCCGGGACTACCAAGAGACCCAGTACTTC. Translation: CASSRDYQETQYF.

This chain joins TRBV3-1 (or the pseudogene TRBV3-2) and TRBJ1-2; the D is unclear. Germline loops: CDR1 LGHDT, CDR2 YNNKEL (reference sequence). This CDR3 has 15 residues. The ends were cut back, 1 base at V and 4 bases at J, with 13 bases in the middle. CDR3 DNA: TGTGCCAGCAGCCAAGTTCCGGATTTGGGCTATGGCTACACCTTC. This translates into CASSQVPDLGYGYTF.

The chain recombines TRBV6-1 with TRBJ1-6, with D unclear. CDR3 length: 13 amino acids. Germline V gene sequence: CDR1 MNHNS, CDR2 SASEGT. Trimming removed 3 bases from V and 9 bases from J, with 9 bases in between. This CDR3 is CASSEVGSSPLHF. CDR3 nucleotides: TGTGCCAGCAGTGAGGTGGGGTCTTCACCCCTCCACTTT.

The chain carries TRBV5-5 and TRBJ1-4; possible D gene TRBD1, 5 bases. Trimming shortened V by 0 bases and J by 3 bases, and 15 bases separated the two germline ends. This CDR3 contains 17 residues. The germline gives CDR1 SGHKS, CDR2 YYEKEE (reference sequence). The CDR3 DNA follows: TGTGCCAGCAGCTTGGGCGCCCCAGGGCGGCCTAATGAAAAACTGTTTTTT. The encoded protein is CASSLGAPGRPNEKLFF.

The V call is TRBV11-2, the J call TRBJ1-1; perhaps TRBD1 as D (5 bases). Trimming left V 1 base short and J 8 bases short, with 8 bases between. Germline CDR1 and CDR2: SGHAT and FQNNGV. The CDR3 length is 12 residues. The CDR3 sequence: CASSLVAGEAFF. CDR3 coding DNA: TGTGCCAGCAGCTTAGTGGCAGGGGAAGCTTTCTTT. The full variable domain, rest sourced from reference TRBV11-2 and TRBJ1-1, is EAGVAQSPRYKIIEKRQSVAFWCNPISGHATLYWYQQILGQGPKLLIQFQNNGVVDDSQLPKDRFSAERLKGVDSTLKIQPAKLEDSAVYLCASSLVAGEAFFGQGTRLTVV.

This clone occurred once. CDR3 loop: CASSFDRGPQPQHF. The CDR3 DNA reads as TGTGCCAGCAGCTTTGACAGGGGCCCCCAGCCCCAGCATTTT. This chain joins TRBV7-2 and TRBJ1-5, with 8 bases aligning to TRBD1. The CDR3 loop spans 14 amino acids. V lost 3 bases to trimming and J lost 7 bases; unmatched junction nucleotides: 5. From germline, CDR1 is SGHTA and CDR2 FQGNSA. The variable domain in full, with the rest retrieved from reference TRBV7-2 and TRBJ1-5, is GAGVSQSPSNKVTEKGKDVELRCDPISGHTALYWYRQSLGQGLEFLIYFQGNSAPDKSGLPSDRFSAERTGGSVSTLTIQRTQQEDSAVYLCASSFDRGPQPQHFGDGTRLSIL.

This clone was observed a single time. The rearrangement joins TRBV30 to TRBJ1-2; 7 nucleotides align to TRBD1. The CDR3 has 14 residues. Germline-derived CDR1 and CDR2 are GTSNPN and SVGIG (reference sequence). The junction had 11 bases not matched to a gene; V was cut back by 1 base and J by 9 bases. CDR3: CAWSATGLNGRYTF. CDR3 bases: TGTGCCTGGAGTGCGACAGGGCTTAATGGGCGCTACACCTTC.

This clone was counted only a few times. CDR3 residues: CASSPWSAGDPETQYF. CDR3 sequence (DNA): TGCGCCAGCAGCCCTTGGTCAGCGGGGGACCCCGAGACCCAGTACTTC. The chain uses TRBV5-1 and TRBJ2-5, with 8 bases fitting TRBD2. J was trimmed by 5 bases and V by 4 bases; bases with no gene match: 13. The CDR3 contains 16 residues. The germline CDR1 and CDR2 sequences are SGHRS and YFSETQ.

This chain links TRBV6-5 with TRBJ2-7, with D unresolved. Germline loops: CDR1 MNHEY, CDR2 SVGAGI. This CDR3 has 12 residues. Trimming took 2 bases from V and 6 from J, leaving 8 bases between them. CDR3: CASSYQPGEQYF. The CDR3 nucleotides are TGTGCCAGCAGTTACCAGCCCGGCGAGCAGTACTTC.

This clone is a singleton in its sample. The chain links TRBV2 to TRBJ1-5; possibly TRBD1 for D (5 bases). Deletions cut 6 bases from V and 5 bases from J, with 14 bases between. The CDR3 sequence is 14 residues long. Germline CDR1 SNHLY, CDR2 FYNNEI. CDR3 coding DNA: TGTGCCAGCAGGGGAGACAGTTCTCATCAGCCCCAGCATTTT. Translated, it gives CASRGDSSHQPQHF.

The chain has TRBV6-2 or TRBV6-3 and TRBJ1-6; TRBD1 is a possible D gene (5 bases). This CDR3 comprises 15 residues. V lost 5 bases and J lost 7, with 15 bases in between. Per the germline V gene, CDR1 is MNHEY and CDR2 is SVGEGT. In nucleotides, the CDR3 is TGTGCCAGCAGTCGAGCGGGACCCATGAATTCACCCCTCCACTTT. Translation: CASSRAGPMNSPLHF.

The CDR3 sequence is CASTGAGGTNTQYF. CDR3 DNA: TGTGCCAGCACCGGGGCGGGAGGGACAAATACGCAGTATTTT. The chain carries TRBV6-5 and TRBJ2-3; 9 bases fit TRBD2. The J segment lost 7 bases and the V segment lost 7 bases, leaving 9 bases of the junction unmatched. Per germline, CDR1 MNHEY and CDR2 SVGAGI. The CDR3 length is 14 residues.